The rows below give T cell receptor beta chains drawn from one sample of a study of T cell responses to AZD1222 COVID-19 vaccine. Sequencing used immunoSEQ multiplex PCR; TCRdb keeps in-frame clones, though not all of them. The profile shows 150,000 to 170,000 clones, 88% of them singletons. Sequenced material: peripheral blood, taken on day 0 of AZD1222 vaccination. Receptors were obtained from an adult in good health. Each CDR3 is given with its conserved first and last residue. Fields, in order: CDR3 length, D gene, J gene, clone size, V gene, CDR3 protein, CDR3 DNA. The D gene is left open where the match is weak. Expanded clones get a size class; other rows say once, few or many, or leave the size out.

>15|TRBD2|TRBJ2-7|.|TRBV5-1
CASSLGTSGGSEQYF
TGCGCCAGCAGCCTCGGGACTAGCGGGGGTTCAGAGCAGTACTTC
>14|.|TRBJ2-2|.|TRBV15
CATSLTVPTGELFF
TGTGCCACCAGCCTTACTGTCCCAACCGGGGAGCTGTTTTTT
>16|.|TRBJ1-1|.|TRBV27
CASSFLFGQRNTEAFF
TGTGCCAGCAGTTTCTTATTTGGACAGCGGAACACTGAAGCTTTCTTT
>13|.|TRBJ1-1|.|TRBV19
CASSRDGNTEAFF
TGTGCCAGTAGTCGGGACGGCAACACTGAAGCTTTCTTT
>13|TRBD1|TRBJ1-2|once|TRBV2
CASRGDSNYGYTF
TGTGCCAGCAGGGGGGACAGTAACTATGGCTACACCTTC
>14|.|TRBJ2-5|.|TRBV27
CASSHPDNVETQYF
TGTGCCAGCAGTCACCCAGATAACGTGGAGACCCAGTACTTC
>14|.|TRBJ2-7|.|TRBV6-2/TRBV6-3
CASSSQTRDNEQYF
TGTGCCAGCAGTTCACAAACCCGGGACAACGAGCAGTACTTC
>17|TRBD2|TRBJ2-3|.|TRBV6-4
CASRPTFGGGASDTQYF
TGTGCCAGCAGGCCAACGTTTGGCGGGGGGGCTTCAGATACGCAGTATTTT
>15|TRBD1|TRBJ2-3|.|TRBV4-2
CASSQGGQGTDTQYF
TGTGCCAGCAGCCAAGGGGGACAGGGCACAGATACGCAGTATTTT
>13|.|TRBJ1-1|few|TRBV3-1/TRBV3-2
CASSPRDGGEAFF
TGTGCCAGCAGCCCCAGGGATGGGGGTGAAGCTTTCTTT
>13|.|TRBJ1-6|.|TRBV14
CASSRNRDPPLHF
TGTGCCAGCAGCCGAAACAGGGATCCACCCCTCCACTTT
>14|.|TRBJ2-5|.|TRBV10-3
CAISGGPGRETQYF
TGTGCCATCAGTGGGGGACCCGGACGAGAGACCCAGTACTTC
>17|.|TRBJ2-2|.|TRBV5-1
CASSLGTFSPNTGELFF
TGCGCCAGCAGCTTGGGAACCTTCTCCCCTAACACCGGGGAGCTGTTTTTT
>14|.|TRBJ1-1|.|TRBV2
CASRVGGRVTEAFF
TGTGCCAGCAGAGTAGGGGGGCGAGTAACTGAAGCTTTCTTT
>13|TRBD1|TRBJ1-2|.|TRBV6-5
CASRKTGGIGYTF
TGTGCCAGCAGAAAGACAGGGGGGATTGGCTACACCTTC
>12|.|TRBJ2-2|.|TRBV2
CASSEEYGELFF
TGTGCCAGCAGCGAGGAGTACGGGGAGCTGTTTTTT
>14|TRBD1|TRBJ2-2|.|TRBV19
CASRTTGDTGELFF
TGTGCCAGTAGGACAACAGGGGACACCGGGGAGCTGTTTTTT